The 8 T cell receptor beta chains below were found in one sample sequenced in a study of early T cells in non-severe SARS-CoV-2 infection. TCRdb recomputed calls from the 5' RACE reads with MiXCR, one row per CDR3 protein. This table has more than 70,000 distinct CDR3 sequences, around 13% appearing once. Sequences were obtained from whole blood. The origin of the receptors is an adult who was a healthcare worker with PCR-confirmed SARS-CoV-2 infection or an uninfected control (not recorded which).

In its sample, this clonotype was seen a few times. The chain couples TRBV28 to TRBJ2-7, with TRBD2 identical over 7 bases. In germline, CDR1 is MDHEN, CDR2 SYDVKM. The ends lost 5 bases at V and 2 bases at J; junction bases unmatched: 3. This CDR3 comprises 13 residues. The CDR3 protein is CASSPGGPYEQYF. For the CDR3, the DNA is TGTGCCAGCAGTCCGGGGGGACCCTACGAGCAGTACTTC.

This clonotype has more than one count but fewer than ten. The CDR3 DNA reads TGTGCCAGCTCACCACCAGGCCTTGATCCTCCAACCCTCCACTTT. Translation: CASSPPGLDPPTLHF. The V call is TRBV18, the J call TRBJ1-6; D remains ambiguous. V was cut by 0 bases and J by 14 bases, with 17 bases left in between. Germline CDR1 KGHSH, CDR2 LQKENI. The CDR3 loop spans 15 amino acids.

In its sample, this clonotype was seen many times. The J gene is TRBJ2-7, the V gene TRBV21-1; TRBD2 is the table's D call and was not checked against the DNA. TRBV21-1 is recorded as a pseudogene. CDR3 length equals 15 residues. CDR3 loop: CATNFRDYLTYEQYF. The CDR3 DNA is TGTGCCACCAACTTCCGGGACTACCTAACCTACGAGCAGTACTTC.

This clonotype showed up just a few times. This sequence joins TRBV19 and TRBJ2-2, with 9 bases identical to TRBD2. Losses at the gene ends were 9 bases for V and 0 bases for J; bases not matched to a gene: 8. CDR1 and CDR2 (germline): LNHDA, SQIVND (reference sequence). There are 16 residues in the CDR3. The CDR3 coding sequence is TGTGCCAGCGCCCGAGGCGGGGGGGCGAACACCGGGGAGCTGTTTTTT. Encoded protein: CASARGGGANTGELFF. The whole variable domain, remainder taken from reference TRBV19 and TRBJ2-2, is DGGITQSPKYLFRKEGQNVTLSCEQNLNHDAMYWYRQDPGQGLRLIYYSQIVNDFQKGDIAEGYSVSREKKESFPLTVTSAQKNPTAFYLCASARGGGANTGELFFGEGSRLTVL.

This clonotype was seen only a few times. The rearrangement links TRBV20-1 to TRBJ2-1; no reliable D call. Trimming stripped 5 bases from V and 8 bases from J, with 13 bases between. This CDR3 is 12 amino acids long. The germline gives CDR1 DFQATT, CDR2 SNEGSKA (reference sequence). This CDR3 reads CSAGPLPHEQFF. DNA of the CDR3: TGCAGTGCTGGACCCCTCCCCCATGAGCAGTTCTTC.

The gene calls are TRBV3-1 and TRBJ1-3; 7 nucleotides agree with TRBD1. This CDR3 region has 13 residues. V dropped 4 bases and J dropped 4; count of bases not matched to a gene: 1. Germline CDR1 is LGHDT and CDR2 is YNNKEL (reference sequence). The CDR3 is CASSPGQGNTIYF. The CDR3 DNA follows: TGTGCCAGCAGCCCGGGACAGGGAAACACCATATATTTT.

This clonotype was picked up a small number of times. The chain joins TRBV12-3 or TRBV12-4 to TRBJ1-6; D is uncertain. The CDR3 runs 16 residues. V was clipped by 6 bases and J by 5 bases, with 17 bases between them. The CDR3 loop reads CASSHPGPFHNSPLHF. For the CDR3, the DNA is TGTGCCAGCAGCCACCCCGGGCCATTTCATAATTCACCCCTCCACTTT.

Within the sample, this clonotype is medium-sized. The chain recombines TRBV4-2 with TRBJ1-1; D is uncertain. V was trimmed by 1 base and J by 10 bases, leaving 19 bases between them. The germline gives CDR1 LGHNA, CDR2 YNFKEQ. The CDR3 has 15 amino acids. The CDR3: CASSQAKSRNMIAFF. CDR3 DNA: TGTGCCAGCAGCCAAGCGAAGTCCAGGAACATGATAGCTTTCTTT.